This entry lists 20 T cell receptor beta chains sequenced from one sample in a study of blood T cell repertoires in COVID-19. This table comes from immunoSEQ multiplex PCR, and its TCRdb copy is limited to in-frame clones, with some not included. The sample lists 490,000 or so clones; roughly 90% were seen once. The material sequenced was PBMCs or T cells enriched from blood (not recorded which). These receptors originate from a woman aged 40 to 49 who had recovered from COVID-19.

This clone has a handful of counts. V usage is TRBV19 and J usage is TRBJ2-1, with 8 bases matching TRBD2. Unmatched junction bases numbered 10, after V lost 5 bases and J lost 7 bases. CDR1 LNHDA and CDR2 SQIVND come from the germline V gene (reference sequence). This CDR3 contains 15 residues. The CDR3 sequence: CASSPGSGRGNEQFF. CDR3 sequence (DNA): TGTGCCAGTAGTCCCGGAAGCGGGAGAGGTAATGAGCAGTTCTTC.

The chain combines TRBV4-2 with TRBJ2-5, with D maybe TRBD2 (5 bases). The CDR3 totals 14 residues. V shed 0 bases and J shed 7 bases, with 12 bases lying between them. CDR1 is LGHNA and CDR2 is YNFKEQ in the germline V gene. This CDR3 is CASSQDVVEGTQYF. Written as DNA, the CDR3 is TGTGCCAGCAGCCAAGATGTGGTAGAGGGGACCCAGTACTTC.

The genes are TRBV7-8 and TRBJ2-7; 9 bases are a match to TRBD1. The CDR3 has 15 residues. The V segment lost 6 bases and the J segment 6 bases; nucleotides outside the gene matches: 12. Germline V gene sequence: CDR1 SGHVS, CDR2 FQNEAQ. The CDR3 sequence is CASSSVGQGYSEQYF. The CDR3 DNA reads TGTGCCAGCAGTTCCGTGGGACAGGGATACTCCGAGCAGTACTTC.

DNA of the CDR3: TGTGCCAGCAGCTCCGGTCGGTTGAACACCGGGGAGCTGTTTTTT. It translates to CASSSGRLNTGELFF. The J gene is TRBJ2-2, the V gene TRBV7-2; the D is unclear. V lost 4 bases and J 1 base, leaving 10 bases between the germline ends. Germline CDR1 reads SGHTA; CDR2 reads FQGNSA. The CDR3 runs 15 residues.

A single count supports this clone. This chain connects TRBV30 to TRBJ1-5, with D possibly TRBD1 on 6 matching bases. With 2 bases removed from V and 5 bases from J, the gap between germline ends came to 16 bases. The germline gives CDR1 GTSNPN, CDR2 SVGIG (reference sequence). The CDR3 consists of 15 residues. The CDR3 nucleotides read TGTGCCTGGAGTCCCCGGGGGGGGCTGGATCAGCCCCAGCATTTT. As protein: CAWSPRGGLDQPQHF.

V usage is TRBV24-1 and J usage is TRBJ2-1; TRBD2 matches 8 bases. Per germline, CDR1 KGHDR and CDR2 SFDVKD. There are 14 residues in the CDR3. The V segment lost 9 bases and the J segment 9 bases; nucleotides outside the gene matches: 12. CDR3 region: CATQLSGGRIEQFF. The CDR3 region has the DNA TGTGCCACCCAATTGTCGGGCGGGAGGATTGAGCAGTTCTTC.

The CDR3 spells CASSLVGESTPREKLFF. The CDR3 region has the DNA TGTGCCAGCAGCTTAGTCGGGGAGTCTACGCCACGGGAAAAACTGTTTTTT. This chain connects TRBV7-2 to TRBJ1-4; D uncertain. The V gene's germline CDR1 is SGHTA and CDR2 FQGNSA. This CDR3 has 17 amino acids. Trimming removed 1 base at V and 8 bases at J, with 20 bases between.

This clone is a singleton in its sample. This chain connects TRBV28 to TRBJ1-2; possibly TRBD1 for D (5 bases). The CDR3 length is 11 residues. V dropped 3 bases and J dropped 13 bases, with 12 bases sitting between them. Germline values: CDR1 MDHEN, CDR2 SYDVKM. CDR3 region: CASSFGGVSTF. The CDR3 nucleotides read TGTGCCAGCAGTTTTGGAGGGGTCTCCACCTTC.

The chain has TRBV7-9 and TRBJ1-2; D not resolved. Looked up from germline, CDR1 is SEHNR and CDR2 is FQNEAQ (reference sequence). CDR3 size: 12 residues. The ends were cut back, 1 base at V and 3 bases at J, with 3 bases in the middle. This CDR3 reads CASSLGDYGYTF. The DNA for the CDR3 is TGTGCCAGCAGCTTAGGCGACTATGGCTACACCTTC. The variable domain in full, completed from reference TRBV7-9 and TRBJ1-2, reads DTGVSQNPRHKITKRGQNVTFRCDPISEHNRLYWYRQTLGQGPEFLTYFQNEAQLEKSRLLSDRFSAERPKGSFSTLEIQRTEQGDSAMYLCASSLGDYGYTFGSGTRLTVV.

The rearrangement joins TRBV11-3 to TRBJ2-7; D might be TRBD2 (7 bases). The CDR3 has 13 amino acids. Trimming removed 8 bases at V and 6 bases at J, with 17 bases between. CDR1 and CDR2 from the germline V gene are SGHNT and YENEEA. CDR3 in DNA: TGTGCCAGCGCCCGGACGGGGGGCGGCGAGCAGTACTTC. This encodes CASARTGGGEQYF.

The chain has TRBV7-2 and TRBJ2-5; TRBD1 aligns across 8 bases. The CDR3 runs 16 residues. The V and J ends lost 2 bases and 5 bases, in that order; junction bases with no gene match: 10. Germline lookup yields CDR1 SGHTA and CDR2 FQGNSA. The CDR3 loop is CASSLWAVAGGETQYF. The CDR3 DNA sequence: TGTGCCAGCAGCTTATGGGCCGTGGCAGGGGGCGAGACCCAGTACTTC. The full variable domain, with the rest looked up from reference TRBV7-2 and TRBJ2-5, is GAGVSQSPSNKVTEKGKDVELRCDPISGHTALYWYRQSLGQGLEFLIYFQGNSAPDKSGLPSDRFSAERTGGSVSTLTIQRTQQEDSAVYLCASSLWAVAGGETQYFGPGTRLLVL.

V gene TRBV30 combines with J gene TRBJ1-2; the D gene is possibly TRBD1 (6 bases). The CDR3 length is 14 residues. Germline V gives CDR1 GTSNPN, CDR2 SVGIG (reference sequence). V lost 4 bases and J lost 5, with 17 bases in between. CDR3 loop: CAWNRPGHQYGYTF. For the CDR3, the DNA is TGTGCCTGGAATAGGCCGGGACACCAATATGGCTACACCTTC.

This chain joins TRBV11-2 and TRBJ1-2; D is unclear. This CDR3 is built from 16 residues. From germline, CDR1 is SGHAT and CDR2 FQNNGV. Trimming stripped 0 bases from V and 0 bases from J, with 11 bases between. Here the CDR3 DNA reads TGTGCCAGCAGCTTAGATCGTCGGTTAGCTAACTATGGCTACACCTTC. It specifies CASSLDRRLANYGYTF.

The V and J genes are TRBV12-3 or TRBV12-4 and TRBJ1-4; 9 bases map to TRBD1. V lost 6 bases, J lost 8 bases, and 4 bases stayed unmatched. The CDR3 has 13 amino acids. CDR3 residues: CASRLTGGEKLFF. Written as DNA, the CDR3 is TGTGCCAGCAGACTGACAGGGGGGGAAAAACTGTTTTTT.

The chain links TRBV29-1 to TRBJ1-2, with 9 nucleotides matching TRBD1. The V gene end was trimmed by 6 bases and the J gene end by 4 bases; junction bases not matched to a gene: 12. In germline, CDR1 is SQVTM, CDR2 ANQGSEA. The CDR3 runs to 15 residues. The CDR3 coding sequence is TGCAGCGTCCGAAAGCCGGACAGGGGAACCTATGGCTACACCTTC. Translation gives CSVRKPDRGTYGYTF. Looking up the rest from reference TRBV29-1 and TRBJ1-2 gives the full variable domain: SAVISQKPSRDICQRGTSLTIQCQVDSQVTMMFWYRQQPGQSLTLIATANQGSEATYESGFVIDKFPISRPNLTFSTLTVSNMSPEDSSIYLCSVRKPDRGTYGYTFGSGTRLTVV.

This clone was picked up a small number of times. The rearrangement joins TRBV7-9 to TRBJ2-3; D call uncertain. The CDR3 runs to 12 residues. Deletions cut 3 bases from V and 2 bases from J, with 3 bases between. Germline values: CDR1 SEHNR, CDR2 FQNEAQ (reference sequence). CDR3 sequence reads: CASSFNTDTQYF. CDR3 DNA sequence: TGTGCCAGCAGCTTCAACACAGATACGCAGTATTTT.

The chain recombines TRBV24-1 with TRBJ1-4; 9 bases map to TRBD1. The CDR3 is 15 amino acids. The germline V gene has CDR1 KGHDR and CDR2 SFDVKD. The V and J ends lost 3 bases and 7 bases, in that order; junction bases with no gene match: 5. The CDR3 DNA reads as TGTGCCACCAGTGATCCGGGACAGGGTTCTGAAAAACTGTTTTTT. It encodes CATSDPGQGSEKLFF.

The chain uses TRBV6-2 or TRBV6-3 and TRBJ1-2; possibly TRBD1 for D (6 bases). Trimming left V 0 bases short and J 4 bases short, with 12 bases between. CDR1 and CDR2 from the germline V gene are MNHEY and SVGEGT. The CDR3 extends over 15 amino acids. The CDR3 DNA reads TGTGCCAGCAGTTACTCGAATCGCAGGGGCTATGGCTACACCTTC. This translates into CASSYSNRRGYGYTF.

The gene calls are TRBV18 and TRBJ1-2; possible D gene TRBD1, 6 bases. Per the germline V gene, CDR1 is KGHSH and CDR2 is LQKENI. The CDR3 is made up of 15 amino acids. V was shortened by 3 bases and J by 6 bases, with 17 bases between the two germline ends. This chain's CDR3 is CASSPSNRVDHGYTF. The CDR3 DNA reads TGTGCCAGCTCACCCTCCAACAGGGTGGACCATGGCTACACCTTC.

This clone was counted between two and nine times. V usage is TRBV10-2 and J usage is TRBJ1-4; 12 bases align to TRBD1. There are 15 residues in the CDR3. V lost 2 bases and J lost 13; bases outside the gene matches: 8. CDR1 and CDR2 (germline): WSHSY, SAAADI. The chain's CDR3 is CASSETGTGGGILFF. The CDR3 DNA is TGCGCCAGCAGTGAGACCGGGACAGGGGGCGGAATACTGTTTTTT.